Sequencing of this TCR beta chain was carried out in a study of blood T cell repertoires in COVID-19. This clone was seen a single time. Libraries were prepared by immunoSEQ multiplex PCR; TCRdb keeps only in-frame clonotypes and omits some of them. The repertoire holds over 150,000 clones, roughly 90% seen once, with 7% in the top ten. Participant reports of clinical history set cohort assignment. Germline loops: CDR1 MGHDK, CDR2 SYGVNS. This CDR3 spans 15 amino acids. V lost 5 bases, J lost 3 bases, and 5 bases stayed unmatched. This receptor was obtained from a woman aged 45-65 years who had recovered from COVID-19. Sequenced input: PBMCs or T cells enriched from blood (not recorded which). The chain recombines TRBV25-1 with TRBJ1-5; 9 bases are shared with TRBD1. DNA of the CDR3: TGTGCCAGCAGTCCCACAGGGGGCCTCAATCAGCCCCAGCATTTT. Translation: CASSPTGGLNQPQHF.